These T cell receptor beta chains were read from a single sample in a study of T-cell reconstitution after alpha-beta-depleted transplantation in children. TCRdb redid the calling of the PCR reads with MiXCR, one entry per CDR3 protein. The data contain over 400,000 distinct CDR3 sequences, around 12% of them singletons. The sequences come from PBMCs from the stem cell graft donor, collected from the stem cell graft. Receptor source: a human donor who donated a stem cell graft to a child with combined immunodeficiency. CDR3s include the opening cysteine and the closing phenylalanine or tryptophan. D genes are given only for firm matches. Some rows mark clone size as missing; the rest say once, few, many or name a class of expanded clone.

j_call v_call cdr3_length d_call clone_size cdr3_aa cdr3_nt
TRBJ2-7 TRBV11-2 15 - few CASSLNKTSPLEQYF TGTGCCAGCAGCTTAAACAAGACCTCCCCTCTCGAGCAGTACTTC
TRBJ2-3 TRBV7-6 19 TRBD2 few CASSTYGTSGIASTDTQYF TGTGCCAGCAGCACTTACGGGACTAGCGGGATTGCTAGCACAGATACGCAGTATTTT
TRBJ2-6 TRBV10-3 15 - few CAISDSVSGANVLTF TGTGCCATCAGTGATTCCGTATCTGGGGCCAACGTCCTGACTTTC
TRBJ2-1 TRBV21-1 14 - - CASTPARSGNEQFF TGTGCCAGCACCCCGGCGCGGTCAGGAAATGAGCAGTTCTTC
TRBJ2-5 TRBV12-3/TRBV12-4 13 - - CASRRLEKETQYF TGTGCCAGCAGACGTTTGGAAAAAGAGACCCAGTACTTC
TRBJ2-7 TRBV20-1 12 - few CSAPGTTYEQYF TGCAGTGCCCCGGGGACGACCTACGAGCAGTACTTC
TRBJ2-5 TRBV20-1 14 TRBD2 - CSARSGTPQETQYF TGCAGTGCTAGAAGCGGGACCCCCCAAGAGACCCAGTACTTC
TRBJ2-7 TRBV25-1 13 - once CASTGVGSYEQYF TGTGCCAGCACAGGCGTAGGCTCCTACGAGCAGTACTTC
TRBJ1-1 TRBV6-2/TRBV6-3 17 - - CASSSNRGQFMNTEAFF TGTGCCAGCAGTTCTAATCGGGGCCAATTTATGAACACTGAAGCTTTCTTT
TRBJ2-3 TRBV20-1 13 - many CSAQSGSGDTQYF TGCAGTGCTCAGTCAGGGTCCGGGGATACGCAGTATTTT
TRBJ2-1 TRBV28 19 - many CATNEAVGLGVSSYNEQFF TGTGCCACCAACGAAGCCGTGGGACTCGGGGTTAGCTCCTACAATGAGCAGTTCTTC
TRBJ1-4 TRBV6-5 14 - few CASSYSGGREKLFF TGTGCCAGCAGTTACTCGGGGGGCCGCGAAAAACTGTTTTTT
TRBJ2-7 TRBV5-6 14 TRBD2 many CASSLELAGYEQYF TGTGCCAGCAGCTTGGAGTTAGCGGGGTACGAGCAGTACTTC
TRBJ2-5 TRBV9 15 - - CASSSGASPQETQYF TGTGCCAGCAGCTCCGGGGCTAGTCCACAAGAGACCCAGTACTTC
TRBJ2-7 TRBV15 15 - - CATSRGVFITYEQYF TGTGCCACCAGCAGAGGGGTGTTTATCACCTACGAGCAGTACTTC
TRBJ2-2 TRBV15 13 TRBD1 many CATSRGTEGELFF TGTGCCACCAGCAGGGGGACAGAGGGGGAGCTGTTTTTT